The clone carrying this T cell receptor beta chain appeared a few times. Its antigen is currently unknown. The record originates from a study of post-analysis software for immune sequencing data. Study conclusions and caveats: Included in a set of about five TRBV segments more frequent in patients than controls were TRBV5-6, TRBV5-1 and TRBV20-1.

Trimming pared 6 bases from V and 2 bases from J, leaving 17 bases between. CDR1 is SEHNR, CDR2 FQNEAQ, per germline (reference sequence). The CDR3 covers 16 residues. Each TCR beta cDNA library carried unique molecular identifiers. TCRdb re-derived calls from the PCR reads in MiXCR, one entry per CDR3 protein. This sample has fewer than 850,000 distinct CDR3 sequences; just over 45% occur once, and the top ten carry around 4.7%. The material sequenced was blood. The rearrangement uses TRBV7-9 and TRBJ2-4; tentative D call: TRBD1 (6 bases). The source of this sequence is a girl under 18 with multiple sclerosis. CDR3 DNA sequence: TGTGCCAGCAGTTCCCCCGAGGGGGATACCAAAAACATTCAGTACTTC. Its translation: CASSSPEGDTKNIQYF.